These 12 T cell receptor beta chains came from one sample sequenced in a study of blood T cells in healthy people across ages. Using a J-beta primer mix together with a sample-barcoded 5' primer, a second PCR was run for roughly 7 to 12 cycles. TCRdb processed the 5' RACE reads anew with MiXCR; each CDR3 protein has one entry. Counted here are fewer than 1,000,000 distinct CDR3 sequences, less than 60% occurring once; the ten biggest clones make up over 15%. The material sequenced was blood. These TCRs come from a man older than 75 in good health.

CDR3 bases: TGTGCCAGCAGCTTAAGGTCTTATGAGCAGTTCTTC. Translating it yields CASSLRSYEQFF. V and J are TRBV11-1 and TRBJ2-1; D is unclear. This CDR3 has 12 residues. Germline V lookup: CDR1 SGHAT, CDR2 FQDESV (reference sequence). V dropped 2 bases and J dropped 8 bases, with 7 bases sitting between them.

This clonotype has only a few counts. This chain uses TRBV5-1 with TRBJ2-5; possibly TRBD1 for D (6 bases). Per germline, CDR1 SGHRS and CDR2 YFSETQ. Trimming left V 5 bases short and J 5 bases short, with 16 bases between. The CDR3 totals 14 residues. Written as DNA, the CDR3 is TGCGCCAGCAGTTTAACCAGGGGAAGCGAGACCCAGTACTTC. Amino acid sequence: CASSLTRGSETQYF.

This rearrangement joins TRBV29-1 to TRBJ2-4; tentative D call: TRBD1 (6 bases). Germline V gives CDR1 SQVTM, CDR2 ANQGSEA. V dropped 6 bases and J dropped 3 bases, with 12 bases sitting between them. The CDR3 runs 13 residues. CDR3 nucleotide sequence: TGCAGCGTGGCAGTAGGGGGCAAAAACATTCAGTACTTC. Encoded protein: CSVAVGGKNIQYF.

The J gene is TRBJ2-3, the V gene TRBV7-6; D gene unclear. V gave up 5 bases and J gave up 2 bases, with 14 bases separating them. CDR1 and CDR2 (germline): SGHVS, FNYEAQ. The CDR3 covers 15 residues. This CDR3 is CASSKDGRDTDTQYF. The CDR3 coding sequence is TGTGCCAGCAGCAAGGACGGGCGCGACACAGATACGCAGTATTTT.

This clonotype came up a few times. The CDR3 DNA follows: TGCGCCAGCAGCTCCGCGGGGGGCGATACGCAGTATTTT. Protein product: CASSSAGGDTQYF. The rearrangement joins TRBV5-1 to TRBJ2-3; the match to TRBD2 covers 8 bases. The CDR3 contains 13 residues. Germline V gene data show CDR1 as SGHRS and CDR2 as YFSETQ. The trim removed 3 bases at V and 6 bases at J, leaving 3 bases unmatched.

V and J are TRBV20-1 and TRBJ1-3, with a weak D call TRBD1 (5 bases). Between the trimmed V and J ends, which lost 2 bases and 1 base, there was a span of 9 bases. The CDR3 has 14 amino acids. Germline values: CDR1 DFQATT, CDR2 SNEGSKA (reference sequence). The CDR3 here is CSARMRGSGNTIYF. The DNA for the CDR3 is TGCAGTGCTAGAATGAGGGGATCTGGAAACACCATATATTTT.

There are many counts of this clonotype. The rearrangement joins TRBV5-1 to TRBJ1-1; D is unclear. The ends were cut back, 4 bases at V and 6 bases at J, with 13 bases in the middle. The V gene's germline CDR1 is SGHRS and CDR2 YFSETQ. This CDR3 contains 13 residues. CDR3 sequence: CASSVKGSAEAFF. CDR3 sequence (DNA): TGCGCCAGCAGCGTGAAAGGGTCGGCTGAAGCTTTCTTT.

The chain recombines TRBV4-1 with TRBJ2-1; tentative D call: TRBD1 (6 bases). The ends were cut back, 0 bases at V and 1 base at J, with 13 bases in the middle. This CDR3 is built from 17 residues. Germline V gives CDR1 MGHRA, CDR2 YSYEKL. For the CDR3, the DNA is TGCGCCAGCAGCCAAGATCTAGGGGGTGGGTCCTACAATGAGCAGTTCTTC. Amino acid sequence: CASSQDLGGGSYNEQFF.

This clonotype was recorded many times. The CDR3 bases are TGCAGTGCTAGAGTTTCTAGCGGCACAGGGAATACGCAGTATTTT. Protein product: CSARVSSGTGNTQYF. This rearrangement joins TRBV20-1 to TRBJ2-3, with D possibly matching TRBD2 (7 bases). Germline CDR1 DFQATT, CDR2 SNEGSKA (reference sequence). With 1 base removed from V and 7 bases from J, the gap between germline ends came to 18 bases. The CDR3 extends over 15 amino acids.

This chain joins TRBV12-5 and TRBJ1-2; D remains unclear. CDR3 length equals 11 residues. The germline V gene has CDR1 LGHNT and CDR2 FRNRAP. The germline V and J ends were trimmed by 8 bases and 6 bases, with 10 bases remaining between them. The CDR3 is CASTGMDGYTF. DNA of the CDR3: TGTGCTAGTACCGGGATGGATGGCTACACCTTC.

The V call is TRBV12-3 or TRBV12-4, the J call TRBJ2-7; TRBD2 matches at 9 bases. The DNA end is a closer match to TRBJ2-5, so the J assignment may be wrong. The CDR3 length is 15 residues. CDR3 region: CASSFLAGPMQTQYF. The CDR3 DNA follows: TGTGCCAGCAGTTTTCTAGCGGGACCAATGCAGACCCAGTACTTC.

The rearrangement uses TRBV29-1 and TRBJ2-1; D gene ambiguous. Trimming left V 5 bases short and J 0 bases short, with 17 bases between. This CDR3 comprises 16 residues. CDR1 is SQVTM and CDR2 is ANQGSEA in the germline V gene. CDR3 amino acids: CSVSVVSPSSYNEQFF. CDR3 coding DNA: TGCAGCGTTTCCGTGGTAAGCCCGAGCTCCTACAATGAGCAGTTCTTC.